Following are 2 T cell receptor beta chains from one sample sequenced in a study of cytotoxic CD8 clonotypes in ibrutinib-treated CLL. The method was immunoSEQ multiplex PCR; TCRdb's version includes in-frame clones alone and lacks a portion of them. The sample lists 130,000 to 150,000 clones, 91% occurring once. The material was PBMCs, obtained after 12 months of ibrutinib treatment. The receptors come from a human donor with chronic lymphocytic leukemia.

The chain recombines TRBV27 with TRBJ2-7; tentative D call: TRBD1 (6 bases). CDR3 length: 12 amino acids. Germline CDR1 is MNHEY and CDR2 is SMNVEV (reference sequence). Trimming left V 8 bases short and J 6 bases short, with 14 bases between. The CDR3 sequence: CASRDMGTEQYF. CDR3 nucleotide sequence: TGTGCCAGCCGGGACATGGGGACCGAGCAGTACTTC.

The V call is TRBV29-1, the J call TRBJ2-7, with a tentative D call TRBD2 (5 bases). Germline loops: CDR1 SQVTM, CDR2 ANQGSEA. V lost 5 bases and J lost 6, with 14 bases in between. The CDR3 loop spans 12 amino acids. CDR3 amino acids: CSVWTDSSEQYF. In DNA form, the CDR3 reads TGCAGCGTTTGGACGGACTCGAGCGAGCAGTACTTC.